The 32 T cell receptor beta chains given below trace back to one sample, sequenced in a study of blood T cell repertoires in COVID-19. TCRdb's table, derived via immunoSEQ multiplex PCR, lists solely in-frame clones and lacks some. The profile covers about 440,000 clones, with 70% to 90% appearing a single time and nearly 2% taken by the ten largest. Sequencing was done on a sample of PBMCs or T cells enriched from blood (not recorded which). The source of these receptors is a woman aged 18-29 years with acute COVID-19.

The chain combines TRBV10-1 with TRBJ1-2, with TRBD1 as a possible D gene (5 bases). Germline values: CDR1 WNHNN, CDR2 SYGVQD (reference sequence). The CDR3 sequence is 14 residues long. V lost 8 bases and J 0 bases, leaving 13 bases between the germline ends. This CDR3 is CASSPDISNYGYTF. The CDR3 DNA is TGCGCCAGCTCCCCGGACATTTCTAACTATGGCTACACCTTC.

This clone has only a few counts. The CDR3 is CAISGEPRGEKLFF. CDR3 in DNA: TGTGCCATCAGTGGAGAGCCAAGAGGGGAAAAACTGTTTTTT. This rearrangement joins TRBV10-3 to TRBJ1-4; D uncertain. Germline loops: CDR1 ENHRY, CDR2 SYGVKD. The CDR3 runs 14 residues. Trimming cost V 4 bases and J 8 bases, with 14 bases left between them.

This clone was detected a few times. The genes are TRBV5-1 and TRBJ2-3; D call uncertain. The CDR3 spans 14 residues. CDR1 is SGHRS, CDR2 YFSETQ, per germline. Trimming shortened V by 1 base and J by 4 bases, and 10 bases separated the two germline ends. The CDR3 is CASSLSPPADTQYF. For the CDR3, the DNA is TGCGCCAGCAGCTTGTCCCCCCCGGCAGATACGCAGTATTTT.

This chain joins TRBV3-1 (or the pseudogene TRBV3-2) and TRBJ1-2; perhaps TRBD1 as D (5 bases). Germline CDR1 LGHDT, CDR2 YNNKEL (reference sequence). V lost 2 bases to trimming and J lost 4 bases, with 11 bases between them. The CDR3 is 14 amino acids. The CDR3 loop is CASSQRGLGYGYTF. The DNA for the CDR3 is TGTGCCAGCAGCCAAAGGGGATTGGGCTATGGCTACACCTTC.

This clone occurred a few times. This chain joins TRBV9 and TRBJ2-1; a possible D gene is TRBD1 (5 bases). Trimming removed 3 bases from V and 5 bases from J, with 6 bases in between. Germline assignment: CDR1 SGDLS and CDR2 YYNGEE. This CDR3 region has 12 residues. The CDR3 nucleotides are TGTGCCAGCAGCGCAGGGAACAATGAGCAGTTCTTC. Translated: CASSAGNNEQFF.

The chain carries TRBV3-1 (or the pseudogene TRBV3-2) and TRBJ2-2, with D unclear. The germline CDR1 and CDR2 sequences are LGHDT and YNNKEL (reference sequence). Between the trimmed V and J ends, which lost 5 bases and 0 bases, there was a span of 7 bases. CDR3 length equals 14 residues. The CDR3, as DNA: TGTGCCAGCAGCGGTAGAACGAACACCGGGGAGCTGTTTTTT. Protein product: CASSGRTNTGELFF.

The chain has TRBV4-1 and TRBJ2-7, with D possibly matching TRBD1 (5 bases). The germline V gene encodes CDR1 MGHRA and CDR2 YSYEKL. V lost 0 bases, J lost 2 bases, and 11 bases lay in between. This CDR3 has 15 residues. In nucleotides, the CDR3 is TGCGCCAGCAGCCAAGAGGCGGACAAAACCTACGAGCAGTACTTC. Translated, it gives CASSQEADKTYEQYF.

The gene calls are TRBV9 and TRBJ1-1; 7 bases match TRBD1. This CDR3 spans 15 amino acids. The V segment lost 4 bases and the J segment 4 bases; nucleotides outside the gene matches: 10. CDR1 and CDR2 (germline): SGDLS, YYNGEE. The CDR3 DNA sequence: TGTGCCAGCAGCCCCCTAGGGACAGTAAGCACTGAAGCTTTCTTT. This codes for CASSPLGTVSTEAFF.

The chain's CDR3 is CASSLDRGIADTQYF. DNA for the CDR3: TGTGCCAGCAGCCTGGACAGGGGTATAGCAGATACGCAGTATTTT. The chain carries TRBV25-1 and TRBJ2-3, with 9 bases aligning to TRBD1. CDR3 length: 15 residues. CDR1 MGHDK and CDR2 SYGVNS come from the germline V gene. The junction had 8 bases not matched to a gene; V was cut back by 6 bases and J by 4 bases.

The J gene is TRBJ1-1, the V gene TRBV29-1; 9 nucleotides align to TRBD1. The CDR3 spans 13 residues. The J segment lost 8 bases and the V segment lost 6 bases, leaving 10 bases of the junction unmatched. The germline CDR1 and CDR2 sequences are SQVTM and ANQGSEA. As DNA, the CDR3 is TGCAGCGTCTGGACAGGGGACCCTAAAGAAGCTTTCTTT. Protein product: CSVWTGDPKEAFF.

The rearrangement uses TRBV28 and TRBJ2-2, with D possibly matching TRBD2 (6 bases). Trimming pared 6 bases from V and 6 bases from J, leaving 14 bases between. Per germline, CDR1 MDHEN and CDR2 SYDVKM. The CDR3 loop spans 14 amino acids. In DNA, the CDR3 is TGTGCCAGCAGCTGGGACTCCTTTGCCGGGGAGCTGTTTTTT. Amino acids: CASSWDSFAGELFF.

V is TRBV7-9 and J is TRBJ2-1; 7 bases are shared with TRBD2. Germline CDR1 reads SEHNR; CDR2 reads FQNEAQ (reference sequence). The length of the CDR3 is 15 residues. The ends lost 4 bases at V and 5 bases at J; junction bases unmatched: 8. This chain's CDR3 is CASSWRDYWHNEQFF. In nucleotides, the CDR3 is TGTGCCAGCAGCTGGCGGGACTATTGGCACAATGAGCAGTTCTTC.

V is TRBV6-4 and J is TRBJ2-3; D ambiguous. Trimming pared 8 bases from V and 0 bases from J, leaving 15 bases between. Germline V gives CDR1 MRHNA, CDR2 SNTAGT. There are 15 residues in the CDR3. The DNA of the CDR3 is TGTGCCAGCCTCGCAGGAACTCCTAGCACAGATACGCAGTATTTT. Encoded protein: CASLAGTPSTDTQYF.

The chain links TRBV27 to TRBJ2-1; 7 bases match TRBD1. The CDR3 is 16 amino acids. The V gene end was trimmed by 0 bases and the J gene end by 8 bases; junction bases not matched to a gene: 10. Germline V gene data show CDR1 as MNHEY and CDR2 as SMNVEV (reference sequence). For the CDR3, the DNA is TGTGCCAGCAGTTTATCTCGCCGACAGGGCTGGGATGAGCAGTTCTTC. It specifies CASSLSRRQGWDEQFF.

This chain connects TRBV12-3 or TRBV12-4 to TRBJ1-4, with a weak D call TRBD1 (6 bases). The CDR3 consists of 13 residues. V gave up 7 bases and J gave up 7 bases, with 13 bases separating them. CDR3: CASTKGDTEKLFF. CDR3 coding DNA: TGTGCCAGCACCAAAGGGGACACTGAAAAACTGTTTTTT.

CDR3 sequence (DNA): TGTGCCAGCAAACCTCAGGGGACACCGTACCTTTATGGCTACACCTTC. Its translation is CASKPQGTPYLYGYTF. The rearrangement uses TRBV27 and TRBJ1-2; D perhaps matches TRBD1 (6 bases). V was trimmed by 7 bases and J by 5 bases, leaving 23 bases between them. Germline-derived CDR1 and CDR2 are MNHEY and SMNVEV (reference sequence). The length of the CDR3 is 16 residues.

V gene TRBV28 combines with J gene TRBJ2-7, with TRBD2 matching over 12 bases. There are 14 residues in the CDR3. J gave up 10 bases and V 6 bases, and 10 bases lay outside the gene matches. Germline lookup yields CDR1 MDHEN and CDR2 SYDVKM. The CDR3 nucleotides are TGTGCCAGCAGAAGAGGACTAGCGGGGTACGGACAGTACTTC. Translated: CASRRGLAGYGQYF. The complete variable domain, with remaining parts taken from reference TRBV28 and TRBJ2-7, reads DVKVTQSSRYLVKRTGEKVFLECVQDMDHENMFWYRQDPGLGLRLIYFSYDVKMKEKGDIPEGYSVSREKKERFSLILESASTNQTSMYLCASRRGLAGYGQYFGPGTRLTVT.

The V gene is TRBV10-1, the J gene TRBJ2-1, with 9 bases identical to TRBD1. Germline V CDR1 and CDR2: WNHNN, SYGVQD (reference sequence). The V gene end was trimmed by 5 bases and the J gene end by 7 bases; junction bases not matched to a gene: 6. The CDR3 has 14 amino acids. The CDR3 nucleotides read TGCGCCAGCAGTCACAGGGGGCAGAGGAATGAGCAGTTCTTC. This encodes CASSHRGQRNEQFF.

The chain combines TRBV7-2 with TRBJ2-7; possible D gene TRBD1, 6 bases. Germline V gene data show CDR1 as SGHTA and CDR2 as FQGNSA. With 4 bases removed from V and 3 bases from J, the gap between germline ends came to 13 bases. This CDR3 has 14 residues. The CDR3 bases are TGTGCCAGCAGCTCTCAGGGGACGGTCTACGAGCAGTACTTC. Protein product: CASSSQGTVYEQYF.

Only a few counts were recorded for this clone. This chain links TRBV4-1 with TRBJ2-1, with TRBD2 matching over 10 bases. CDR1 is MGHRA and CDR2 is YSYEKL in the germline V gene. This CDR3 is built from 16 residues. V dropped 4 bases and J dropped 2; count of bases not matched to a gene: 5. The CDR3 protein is CASSRETSGAYNEQFF. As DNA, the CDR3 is TGCGCCAGCAGCCGAGAAACTAGCGGGGCCTACAATGAGCAGTTCTTC.

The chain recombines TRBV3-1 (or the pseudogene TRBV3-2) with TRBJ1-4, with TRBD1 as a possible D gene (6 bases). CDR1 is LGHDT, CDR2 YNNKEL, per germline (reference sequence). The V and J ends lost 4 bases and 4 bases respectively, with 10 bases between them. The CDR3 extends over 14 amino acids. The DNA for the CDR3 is TGTGCCAGCAGCCGGACAGACGTTAATGAAAAACTGTTTTTT. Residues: CASSRTDVNEKLFF.

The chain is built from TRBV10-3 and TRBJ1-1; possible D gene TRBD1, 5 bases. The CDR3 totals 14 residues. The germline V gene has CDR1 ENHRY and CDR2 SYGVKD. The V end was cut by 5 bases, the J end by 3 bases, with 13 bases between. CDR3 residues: CAISSGPGDTEAFF. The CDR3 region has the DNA TGTGCCATCAGTTCGGGCCCGGGGGACACTGAAGCTTTCTTT.

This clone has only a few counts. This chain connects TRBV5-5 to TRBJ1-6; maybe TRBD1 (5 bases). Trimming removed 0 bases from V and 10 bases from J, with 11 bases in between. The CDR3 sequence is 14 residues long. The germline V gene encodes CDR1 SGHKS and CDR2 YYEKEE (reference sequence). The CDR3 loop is CASSLGGLGSPLHF. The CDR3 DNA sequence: TGTGCCAGCAGCTTGGGGGGACTAGGGTCACCCCTCCACTTT.

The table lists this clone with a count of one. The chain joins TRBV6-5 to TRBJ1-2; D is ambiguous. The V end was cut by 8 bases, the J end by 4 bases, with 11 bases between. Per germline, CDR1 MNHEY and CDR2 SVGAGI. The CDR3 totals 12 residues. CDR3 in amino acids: CASYLQVYGYTF. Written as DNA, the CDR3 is TGTGCCAGCTATCTCCAGGTCTATGGCTACACCTTC.

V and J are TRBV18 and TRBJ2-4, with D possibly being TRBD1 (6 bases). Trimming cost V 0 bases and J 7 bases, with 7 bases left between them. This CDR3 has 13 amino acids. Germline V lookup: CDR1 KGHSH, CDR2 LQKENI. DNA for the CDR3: TGTGCCAGCTCACCACCGGACAGTAACATTCAGTACTTC. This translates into CASSPPDSNIQYF.

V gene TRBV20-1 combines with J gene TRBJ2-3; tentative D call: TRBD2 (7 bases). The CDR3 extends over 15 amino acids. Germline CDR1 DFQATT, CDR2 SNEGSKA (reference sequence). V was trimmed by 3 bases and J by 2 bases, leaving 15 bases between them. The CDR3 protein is CSASEAGDITDTQYF. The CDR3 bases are TGCAGTGCTAGTGAGGCGGGGGACATCACAGATACGCAGTATTTT.

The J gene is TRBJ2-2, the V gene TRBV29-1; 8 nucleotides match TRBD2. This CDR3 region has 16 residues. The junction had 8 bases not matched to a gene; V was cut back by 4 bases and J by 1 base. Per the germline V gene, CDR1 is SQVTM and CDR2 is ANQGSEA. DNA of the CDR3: TGCAGCGTTGTTCGGCGGACTAGCCTGAACACCGGGGAGCTGTTTTTT. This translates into CSVVRRTSLNTGELFF.

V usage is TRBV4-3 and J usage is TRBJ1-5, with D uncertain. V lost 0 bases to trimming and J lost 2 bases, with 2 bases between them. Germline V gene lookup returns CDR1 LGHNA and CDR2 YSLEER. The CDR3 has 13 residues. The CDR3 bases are TGCGCCAGCAGCCAAGACGGCAATCAGCCCCAGCATTTT. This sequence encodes CASSQDGNQPQHF.

The CDR3 loop reads CASSSYKNEQYF. DNA of the CDR3: TGTGCCAGCAGTTCGTACAAGAACGAGCAGTACTTC. This chain connects TRBV27 to TRBJ2-7; D uncertain. V lost 4 bases to trimming and J lost 5 bases, with 9 bases between them. This CDR3 spans 12 amino acids. Germline-derived CDR1 and CDR2 are MNHEY and SMNVEV (reference sequence).

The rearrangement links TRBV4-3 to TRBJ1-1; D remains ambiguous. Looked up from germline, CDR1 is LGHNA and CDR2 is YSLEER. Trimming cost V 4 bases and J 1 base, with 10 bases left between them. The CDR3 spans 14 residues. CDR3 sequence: CASSPVPQNTEAFF. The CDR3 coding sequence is TGCGCCAGCAGCCCAGTGCCGCAGAACACTGAAGCTTTCTTT.

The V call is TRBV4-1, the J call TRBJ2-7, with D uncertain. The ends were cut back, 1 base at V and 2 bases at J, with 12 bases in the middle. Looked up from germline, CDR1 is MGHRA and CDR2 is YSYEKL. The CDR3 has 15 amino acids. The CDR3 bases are TGCGCCAGCAGCCAAGCGGATAGTGCGGCCTACGAGCAGTACTTC. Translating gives CASSQADSAAYEQYF.

The CDR3 region is CASSQGGVVANTEAFF. DNA for the CDR3: TGTGCCAGCAGCCAAGGCGGGGTTGTAGCGAACACTGAAGCTTTCTTT. The chain has TRBV3-1 (or the pseudogene TRBV3-2) and TRBJ1-1; D unresolved. CDR3 size: 16 residues. Trimming took off 1 base at V and 1 base at J, with 13 bases between the two ends. The V gene's germline CDR1 is LGHDT and CDR2 YNNKEL (reference sequence).